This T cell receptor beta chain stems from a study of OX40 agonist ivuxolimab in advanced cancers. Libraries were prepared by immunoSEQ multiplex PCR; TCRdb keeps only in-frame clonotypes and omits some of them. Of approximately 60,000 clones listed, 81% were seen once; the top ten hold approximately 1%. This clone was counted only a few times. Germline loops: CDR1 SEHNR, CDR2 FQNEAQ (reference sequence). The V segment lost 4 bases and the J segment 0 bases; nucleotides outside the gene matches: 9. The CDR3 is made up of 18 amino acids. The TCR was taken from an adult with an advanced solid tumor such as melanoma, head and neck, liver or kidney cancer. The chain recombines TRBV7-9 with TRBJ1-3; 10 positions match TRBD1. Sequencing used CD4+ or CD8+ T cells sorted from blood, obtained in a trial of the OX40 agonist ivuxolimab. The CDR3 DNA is TGTGCCAGCAGCTCCCGGGACAGGGGACCTTTCTCTGGAAACACCATATATTTT. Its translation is CASSSRDRGPFSGNTIYF.